This T cell receptor (beta chain) was captured by sequencing in a study of long-term antiretroviral therapy in people with HIV (dated by TCRdb to the early 2020s). At the level of the whole study: The earliest samples were collected approximately a decade before the 2015 WHO recommendation for immediate ART, a period when ART was typically delayed until CD4 counts fell. A retrospective serial study tested whether changes in peripheral blood TRB repertoire composition and diversity were associated with ART initiation and durable HIV suppression. A total of about 190 cryopreserved PBMC samples were contributed to the cohort by 30 adults with confirmed HIV infection, with samples collected serially over a mean of approximately six years (range 1-12). Test extractions of a monoclonal T-cell line alongside about 35 polyclonal samples showed no cross-contamination during QIAcube processing. Among the roughly 30 participants with HIV, fewer than twelve were female.

Points on this clone: Its binding antigen is unknown. Nothing much larger sits one base from this clone, and base qualities are not available.

The investigation overall reported the following: Narrower CDR3 length ranges were observed in HIV repertoires than in controls, and an antigen-experienced repertoire with only a slight naive shift after ART was suggested by the network structure. ART initiation was associated with a significant increase in TRB diversity, but diversity stayed significantly below transplant donor controls even after long-term ART. Limited PBMC availability meant only the TCR beta chain was sequenced, without alpha chain pairing. Inferences about post-ART repertoire changes were limited because no data were available on ART adherence, viral resistance or therapy changes. Unsorted PBMC were profiled instead of sorted CD4+ and CD8+ T cells because pre-ART samples had limited cell numbers. Expanded TRB clones identified before ART initiation dominated the repertoire at all time points, although this dominance fluctuated and declined in many PLHIV after ART. The samples were dated from the mid-2000s to the late 2010s, and the ART regimens that were used may be less effective than current ART regimens.

The germline V gene supplies CDR1 MGHRA and CDR2 YSYEKL. The CDR3 starts with the cysteine, ends with the phenylalanine, and has 16 residues. Just the 48-base CDR3 DNA is kept, in frame starting at base 1. V gives up 0 bases and J gives up 5 bases, and the segment between their germline ends measures 16 bases. The immunoSEQ hsTCRB v3.0 assay was used at survey level resolution to sequence the TRB variable region. A depth of roughly 40,000-55,000 T-cell genomes per sample was targeted for TRB sequencing. Pooled TRB libraries were sequenced on an Illumina MiSeq with a v3 150-cycle kit. In the paper's pipeline: Repertoire analysis ran in R within a reproducible Nextflow workflow covering QC, data transformation and analysis. LymphoSeq2, an R package for exploring AIRR-Seq data, was used to implement custom analyses. A few samples that produced fewer than 5000 total TRB sequences were removed, so some 190 HIV repertoires were analyzed. Among the approximately 190 retained HIV repertoires, 55 to 65 were collected before ART initiation and 129 after ART initiation. Repertoires were downsampled to 5000 TRB nucleotide sequences, and summary statistics were averaged over 100 downsampling iterations. TRB sequences were retained for analysis only if CDR3 regions of at least seven amino acids were present. Diversity was assessed using a clonality score derived from Shannon entropy and using the Gini coefficient. In the repertoire networks, any two of the top 5000 CDR3 amino acid sequences were connected whenever the two sequences differed by an edit distance of one. Antigen specificity groups and MHC restriction were predicted for TRB CDR3 amino acid sequences with GLIPH2. To flag known CMV, EBV, HIV or tissue antigen associations, CDR3 amino acid sequences were matched against VDJdb and McPAS-TCR. Pre-ART, post-ART and control groups were compared with Wilcoxon signed-rank tests and Holm-Bonferroni correction. TCRdb stores this immuneACCESS table with in-frame sequences only. Part of the clones is absent; in the studies checked, under half of the shortfall reflects unresolved V genes, and no reason is known for the rest. The D gene and trimming were derived from the DNA, and the V and J assignments and clone size from that table. Counted in this sample were 40,000 to 50,000 clones; approximately 94% of them appeared once. Approximately 2% of the sample rests with the top ten.

To be included, a participant needed at least one PBMC sample from before ART initiation plus at least two post-ART samples. Every participant with HIV received treatment in the United States of America. Cryopreserved samples of about 0.9-11 million PBMC were thawed and washed before DNA extraction. At the time of the earliest PBMC sample, participants with HIV were aged between about 23 and 54 years. Per participant, PBMC samples came from 1-4 timepoints prior to ART initiation and 2-8 timepoints following ART initiation, for a median of 7 samples. Serial HIV viral load, CD4+ T-cell count, ART history and demographic data were obtained for every participant. Genomic DNA was extracted from unsorted PBMC with a Qiagen kit on a QIAcube, processed in batches of 12 samples.

Recombination connected TRBV4-1 to TRBJ2-5; D gene: possibly TRBD2, on 5 matching bases. The material was unsorted PBMCs, obtained roughly 9.4 years after starting antiretroviral therapy. The sequence derives from a young man with HIV. The DNA sequence follows: TGCGCCAGCAGCCAAGACCCCTCGGTCGGGATGGAGACCCAGTACTTC. It codes for CASSQDPSVGMETQYF.